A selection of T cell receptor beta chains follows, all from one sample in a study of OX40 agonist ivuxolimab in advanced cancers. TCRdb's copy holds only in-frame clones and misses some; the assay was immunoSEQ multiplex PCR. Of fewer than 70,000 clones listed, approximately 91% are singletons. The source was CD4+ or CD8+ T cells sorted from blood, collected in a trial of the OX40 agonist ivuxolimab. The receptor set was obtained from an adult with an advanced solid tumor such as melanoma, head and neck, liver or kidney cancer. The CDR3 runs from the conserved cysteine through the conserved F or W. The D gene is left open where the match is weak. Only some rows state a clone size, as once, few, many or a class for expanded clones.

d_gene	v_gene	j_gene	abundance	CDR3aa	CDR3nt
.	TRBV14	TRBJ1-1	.	CASSQVGRGNTEAFF	TGTGCCAGCAGCCAAGTCGGCAGGGGGAACACTGAAGCTTTCTTT
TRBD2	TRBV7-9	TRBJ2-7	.	CTSSLGLAGYEQYF	TGTACCAGCAGCTTAGGACTAGCGGGGTACGAGCAGTACTTC
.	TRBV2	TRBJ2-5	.	CASSDEGEETQYF	TGTGCCAGCAGTGATGAAGGGGAAGAGACCCAGTACTTC
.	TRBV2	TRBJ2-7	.	CASSAGPDHYEQYF	TGTGCCAGCAGTGCAGGGCCGGACCACTACGAGCAGTACTTC
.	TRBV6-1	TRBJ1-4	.	CASSESWRTVNEKLFF	TGTGCCAGCAGTGAATCGTGGAGAACTGTTAATGAAAAACTGTTTTTT
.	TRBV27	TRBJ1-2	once	CASSNTLSGYGYTF	TGTGCCAGCAGTAACACGCTATCGGGCTATGGCTACACCTTC
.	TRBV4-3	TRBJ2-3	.	CASSQDPRADTQYF	TGCGCCAGCAGCCAAGATCCCCGCGCAGATACGCAGTATTTT
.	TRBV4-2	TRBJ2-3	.	CASSQDLGGSTDTQYF	TGTGCCAGCAGCCAAGATCTAGGCGGGAGCACAGATACGCAGTATTTT
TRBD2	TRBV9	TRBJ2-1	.	CASSVVTGGTNNEQFF	TGTGCCAGCAGCGTAGTAACGGGAGGGACGAACAATGAGCAGTTCTTC
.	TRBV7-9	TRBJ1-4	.	CASRGQPNEKLFF	TGTGCCAGCCGTGGACAGCCTAATGAAAAACTGTTTTTT
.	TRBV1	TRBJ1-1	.	CTSSQEGTGIMNTEAFF	TGCACCAGCAGCCAAGAGGGGACAGGGATCATGAACACTGAAGCTTTCTTT
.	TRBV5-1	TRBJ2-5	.	CASSFPSQETQYF	TGCGCCAGCAGCTTCCCAAGCCAAGAGACCCAGTACTTC
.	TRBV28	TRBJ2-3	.	CASSLDRGADTQYF	TGTGCCAGCAGTTTAGATAGGGGGGCAGATACGCAGTATTTT
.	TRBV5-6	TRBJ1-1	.	CASSLWNTEAFF	TGTGCCAGCAGCTTGTGGAACACTGAAGCTTTCTTT
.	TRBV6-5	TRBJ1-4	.	CASRPRHPRNEKLFF	TGTGCCAGCAGACCTCGACACCCCCGTAATGAAAAACTGTTTTTT
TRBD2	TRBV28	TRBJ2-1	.	CASSLAGEENEQFF	TGTGCCAGCAGTTTGGCGGGAGAGGAGAATGAGCAGTTCTTC
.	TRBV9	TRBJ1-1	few	CASSVEASATEAFF	TGTGCCAGCAGCGTAGAGGCCAGCGCCACTGAAGCTTTCTTT
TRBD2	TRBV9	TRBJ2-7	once	CASSTLAGVYEQYF	TGTGCCAGCAGCACCCTAGCGGGAGTGTACGAGCAGTACTTC
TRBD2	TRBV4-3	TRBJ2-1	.	CASSRGLAGPSSYNEQFF	TGCGCCAGCAGCCGGGGACTAGCGGGCCCGAGCTCCTACAATGAGCAGTTCTTC
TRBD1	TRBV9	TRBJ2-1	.	CASSVGQGTDEQFF	TGTGCCAGCAGCGTGGGACAGGGTACCGATGAGCAGTTCTTC
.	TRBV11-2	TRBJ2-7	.	CASSLGNEQYF	TGTGCCAGCAGCTTAGGTAACGAGCAGTACTTC
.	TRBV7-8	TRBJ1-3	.	CASSQTTGSGNTIYF	TGTGCCAGCAGCCAAACAACGGGCTCTGGAAACACCATATATTTT
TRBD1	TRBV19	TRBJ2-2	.	CASMYRGTGELFF	TGTGCCAGTATGTACAGGGGGACCGGGGAGCTGTTTTTT
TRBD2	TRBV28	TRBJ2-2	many	CASSPGGGTGELFF	TGTGCCAGCAGCCCCGGGGGGGGCACCGGGGAGCTGTTTTTT
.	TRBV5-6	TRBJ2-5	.	CASKPQETQYF	TGTGCCAGCAAGCCCCAAGAGACCCAGTACTTC
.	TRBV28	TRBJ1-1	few	CASSLWVRRAEAFF	TGTGCCAGCAGTTTATGGGTGCGCAGGGCTGAAGCTTTCTTT
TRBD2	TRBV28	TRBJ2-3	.	CASSSVLAVGVGPTDTQYF	TGTGCCAGCAGTTCAGTACTAGCGGTGGGAGTGGGCCCGACAGATACGCAGTATTTT
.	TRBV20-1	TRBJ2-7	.	CSAREYEQYF	TGCAGTGCTAGGGAATACGAGCAGTACTTC
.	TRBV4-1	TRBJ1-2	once	CASSPPGGAEGYTF	TGCGCCAGCAGCCCCCCTGGGGGGGCGGAGGGCTACACCTTC
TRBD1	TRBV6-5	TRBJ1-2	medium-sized	CASSYGQGLYGYTF	TGTGCCAGCAGTTACGGACAGGGCCTCTATGGCTACACCTTC
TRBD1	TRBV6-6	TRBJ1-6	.	CASSYTGQAGNSPLHF	TGTGCCAGCAGTTATACCGGACAGGCCGGTAATTCACCCCTCCACTTT
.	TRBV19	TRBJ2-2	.	CASSFLPGMNTGELFF	TGTGCCAGTAGTTTCCTCCCAGGGATGAACACCGGGGAGCTGTTTTTT
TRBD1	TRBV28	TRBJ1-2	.	CASSWYRGDYGYTF	TGTGCCAGCAGTTGGTACAGGGGAGACTATGGCTACACCTTC
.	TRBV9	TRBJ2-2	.	CASSVDPPGRSAGELFF	TGTGCCAGCAGCGTAGACCCCCCAGGGAGGTCAGCCGGGGAGCTGTTTTTT
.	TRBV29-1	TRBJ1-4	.	CSVRTANNEKLFF	TGCAGCGTTCGGACGGCTAATAATGAAAAACTGTTTTTT
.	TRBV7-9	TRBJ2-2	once	CASSFGGELFF	TGTGCCAGCAGCTTCGGGGGGGAGCTGTTTTTT
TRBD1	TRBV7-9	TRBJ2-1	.	CASSRTGGTYNEQFF	TGTGCCAGCAGCAGGACAGGGGGCACCTACAATGAGCAGTTCTTC
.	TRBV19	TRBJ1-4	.	CASSILALATNEKLFF	TGTGCCAGTAGTATTCTCGCCCTTGCAACTAATGAAAAACTGTTTTTT
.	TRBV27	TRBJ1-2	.	CASSLQGRGLNNYGYTF	TGTGCCAGCAGTTTACAGGGCAGGGGCCTAAACAACTATGGCTACACCTTC
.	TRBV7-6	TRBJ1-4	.	CASSLGGEIGEKLFF	TGTGCCAGCAGCTTAGGAGGGGAAATCGGAGAAAAACTGTTTTTT